This T cell receptor beta chain was documented in a study of blood T cell repertoires in COVID-19 (dated by TCRdb to 2018 to 2020). General notes on the study: Samples from collaborators originated in the United States, Italy and Spain and spanned both the acute and convalescent phases of COVID-19. Samples came from the ongoing ImmuneRACE study (first 160 participants) plus 1,254 subjects from 6 global collaborators. The repertoires were released in a freely available public database intended as a resource for research on the immune response to SARS-CoV-2. The dataset comprised deeply sampled blood TCRbeta repertoires from subjects exposed to, actively infected with, or recovered from COVID-19. Where available, HLA class I and class II types were obtained from metadata supplied by the sample provider rather than from assay-based typing. Sample metadata almost always included a de-identified subject ID, COVID-19 status, age in years and sex. The material from the prospective study consisted of cDNA or gDNA derived from T cells, B-cell-depleted T cells, or PBMCs.

Here is what the overall study found, with its caveats: The quantity of clinical and demographic metadata differed by source and by participant and was supplied without curation.

The immunoSEQ Assay, a bias-controlled multiplex PCR, was used to amplify TCRbeta CDR3 regions from genomic DNA. The authors' analysis ran thus. The number of nucleated cells in each sample was estimated by amplification of reference gene primers within the assay. Sequence reads were collapsed and filtered to measure the absolute abundance of every unique TCRbeta CDR3 rearrangement. For each sample, productive Simpson clonality was calculated as the square root of Simpson's diversity index over productive rearrangements. The immuneACCESS repertoire file appears here via TCRdb, limited to in-frame rearrangements. These files lack a portion of the clones; in checked studies, under half of the deficit traces to unresolved V genes, and the cause of the others is not known. That table furnishes V, J and clone size, whereas the DNA furnished D and trimming. Across this sample there are approximately 54,000 clones, with around nine tenths seen only once. The top ten clones comprise approximately 3.9% of the sample.

On this clone: There is no known antigen for this receptor. The record has no base qualities; no much larger clone is one base away.

Each collaborating institution followed its own protocols to collect whole blood in K2EDTA tubes. For TCRbeta analysis, collaborators shipped samples as frozen whole blood, isolated PBMCs, or DNA extracted from either of those sample types. The material sequenced was peripheral blood. The sequence came from a man aged 50 or older with acute or convalescent COVID-19.

The nucleotide sequence reads TGTGCCAGCAGTTTCAACCAGGGGCACGATCAGCCCCAGCATTTT. Its product reads: CASSFNQGHDQPQHF. This sequence uses TRBV28 and TRBJ1-5; TRBD1 is a weak D gene call, 6 bases matching. CDR1 and CDR2, per the germline V gene, are MDHEN and SYDVKM. The cysteine opens and the phenylalanine closes a CDR3 of 15 amino acids. The DNA shown is the 45-base CDR3, in frame from base 1. Cut back by 3 bases and 5 bases, the V and J ends lie 14 bases apart.